The clone carrying this T cell receptor (beta chain) appeared a single time. Its antigen is undetermined. TCRdb's copy holds only in-frame clones and misses some; the assay was immunoSEQ multiplex PCR. This repertoire shows 55,000 or so clones, roughly 75% found once; its top ten account for about 4.7%. These data originate in a study of T cells in localized non-small cell lung cancer. The CDR3 extends over 13 amino acids. The V and J ends lost 4 bases and 1 base respectively, with 8 bases between them. Germline values: CDR1 SGHVS, CDR2 FNYEAQ. Notes on the study in general: T cell clonality was highest in uninvolved adjacent lung, above tumor. Sequencing involved a lone tumor region, leaving heterogeneity possible.

V and J are TRBV7-6 and TRBJ2-7; D not certain. This sequence originates from a woman aged 40-69 years with stage II lung adenocarcinoma. The sequencing here drew on PBMCs, taken before any cancer treatment. CDR3 DNA: TGTGCCAGCAGCTCGCTCACTTCCTACGAGCAGTACTTC. It specifies CASSSLTSYEQYF.